Below, 26 T cell receptor beta chains from the same sample are listed, as sequenced in a study of identifying expanded T cells in peripheral blood. The protocol was immunoSEQ multiplex PCR, while the TCRdb copy is restricted to in-frame clones and leaves out a portion. The data hold roughly 82,000 clones, with almost 85% observed a single time. The material sequenced was blood. The source of these receptors is a person aged 18 to 75 in good health.

The J gene is TRBJ2-7, the V gene TRBV14; D possibly corresponds to TRBD2 (6 bases). The germline V and J ends were trimmed by 1 base and 6 bases, with 10 bases remaining between them. This CDR3 comprises 13 residues. Germline V gene data show CDR1 as SGHDN and CDR2 as FVKESK. Here the CDR3 reads CASSQGGVSEQYF. CDR3 sequence (DNA): TGTGCCAGCAGCCAAGGGGGGGTTAGCGAGCAGTACTTC.

Only a few counts were recorded for this clone. Other DNA sequences within the sample encode an identical CDR3. This rearrangement joins TRBV10-3 to TRBJ2-7; 10 bases match TRBD2. Germline V gene lookup returns CDR1 ENHRY and CDR2 SYGVKD. V trimming: 3 bases; J trimming: 1 base; junction bases outside the gene matches: 6. The CDR3 spans 16 residues. DNA of the CDR3: TGTGCCATCAGTGAAGGACTAGCGGACTTATCCTACGAGCAGTACTTC. This encodes CAISEGLADLSYEQYF.

Points on this clone: The same CDR3 arises from other DNA sequences in this sample as well. The chain links TRBV7-2 to TRBJ1-5; unclear D gene. The V end lost 5 bases, the J end lost 0 bases, and 2 bases lay between the germline ends. Germline V gene sequence: CDR1 SGHTA, CDR2 FQGNSA. This CDR3 spans 12 amino acids. The DNA of the CDR3 is TGTGCCAGCAGCCTTAGCAATCAGCCCCAGCATTTT. This translates into CASSLSNQPQHF.

The chain has TRBV7-2 and TRBJ2-7; 10 bases are shared with TRBD1. CDR1 SGHTA and CDR2 FQGNSA come from the germline V gene. This CDR3 has 15 amino acids. Trimming removed 5 bases from V and 4 bases from J; junction bases left unmatched: 8. In DNA form, the CDR3 reads TGTGCCAGCAGCCGACGACAGGGGGCCGGGTACGAGCAGTACTTC. Its translation is CASSRRQGAGYEQYF.

The chain uses TRBV28 and TRBJ2-4, with D possibly being TRBD1 or TRBD2 (5 bases each). Looked up from germline, CDR1 is MDHEN and CDR2 is SYDVKM. The CDR3 extends over 13 amino acids. With 3 bases removed from V and 5 bases from J, the gap between germline ends came to 8 bases. CDR3 sequence: CASSFLGENIQYF. For the CDR3, the DNA is TGTGCCAGCAGTTTCTTGGGGGAAAACATTCAGTACTTC. The complete variable domain, with remaining parts taken from reference TRBV28 and TRBJ2-4, reads DVKVTQSSRYLVKRTGEKVFLECVQDMDHENMFWYRQDPGLGLRLIYFSYDVKMKEKGDIPEGYSVSREKKERFSLILESASTNQTSMYLCASSFLGENIQYFGAGTRLSVL.

This chain links TRBV9 with TRBJ1-3; D might be TRBD1 (6 bases). Trimming removed 4 bases from V and 0 bases from J, with 11 bases in between. CDR3 length: 15 residues. Looked up from germline, CDR1 is SGDLS and CDR2 is YYNGEE. CDR3 DNA sequence: TGTGCCAGCAGCCCCCAGGGGCTCTCTGGAAACACCATATATTTT. This encodes CASSPQGLSGNTIYF.

Comments on this clone: A read error may account for a junction end that differs from germline. V and J are TRBV7-7 and TRBJ2-5, with D uncertain. This CDR3 contains 13 residues. CDR1 SSHAT and CDR2 FNYEAQ come from the germline V gene (reference sequence). CDR3 sequence reads: CASSLTTGETQYF. CDR3 in DNA: TGTGCTAGCAGCTTGACGACCGGGGAGACCCAGTACTTC.

There are a few counts of this clone. The CDR3 region has the DNA TGTGCCAGCAGCGGGGAATCCAATCAGCCCCAGCATTTT. Protein product: CASSGESNQPQHF. The V and J genes are TRBV2 and TRBJ1-5; D is unresolved. V dropped 6 bases and J dropped 3 bases, with 9 bases sitting between them. Germline V gene lookup returns CDR1 SNHLY and CDR2 FYNNEI. This CDR3 has 13 amino acids.

This clone was recorded many times. This chain uses TRBV4-1 with TRBJ2-6; D ambiguous. Trimming left V 4 bases short and J 3 bases short, with 13 bases between. CDR3 length: 16 residues. Germline loops: CDR1 MGHRA, CDR2 YSYEKL. CDR3 amino acids: CASSLKGRDGANVLTF. The CDR3 DNA reads as TGCGCCAGCAGCCTCAAAGGAAGGGATGGGGCCAACGTCCTGACTTTC.

This clone was observed a single time. V is TRBV2 and J is TRBJ1-2; TRBD1 agrees at 9 bases. Germline trimming cut 3 bases from V and 6 bases from J; bases unmatched to any gene: 8. The CDR3 runs 15 residues. Per the germline V gene, CDR1 is SNHLY and CDR2 is FYNNEI. CDR3 region: CASSDGLQGAHGYTF. In DNA, the CDR3 is TGTGCCAGCAGTGATGGGTTACAGGGGGCGCATGGCTACACCTTC.

The chain joins TRBV10-3 to TRBJ2-5; D remains unclear. This CDR3 is 13 amino acids long. Trimming took off 4 bases at V and 1 base at J, with 7 bases between the two ends. Germline loops: CDR1 ENHRY, CDR2 SYGVKD. CDR3 sequence: CAISAGLQETQYF. The CDR3 DNA reads TGTGCCATCAGTGCCGGTCTCCAAGAGACCCAGTACTTC.

The CDR3 loop is CASSPSRDRHHIQYF. The CDR3 DNA sequence: TGTGCCAGCAGTCCCTCAAGGGACCGGCATCACATTCAGTACTTC. The rearrangement uses TRBV6-5 and TRBJ2-4, with D perhaps TRBD1 or TRBD2 (5 bases each). With 5 bases removed from V and 8 bases from J, the gap between germline ends came to 19 bases. Looked up from germline, CDR1 is MNHEY and CDR2 is SVGAGI. The CDR3 has 15 amino acids.

The V and J genes are TRBV28 and TRBJ1-3; D not certain. The CDR3 covers 14 residues. Germline V gene lookup returns CDR1 MDHEN and CDR2 SYDVKM. V dropped 3 bases and J dropped 4 bases, with 10 bases sitting between them. The CDR3 protein is CASSFQLPGNTIYF. The CDR3 region has the DNA TGTGCCAGCAGTTTTCAACTGCCGGGAAACACCATATATTTT.

The chain links TRBV6-6 to TRBJ1-1; 7 positions match TRBD1. The CDR3 totals 14 residues. V trimming: 6 bases; J trimming: 1 base; junction bases outside the gene matches: 5. Germline-derived CDR1 and CDR2 are MNHNY and SVGAGI (reference sequence). In DNA, the CDR3 is TGTGCCAGCAGCCGACAGGGAGGGAACACTGAAGCTTTCTTT. Translating it yields CASSRQGGNTEAFF.

The V and J genes are TRBV29-1 and TRBJ2-2, with 7 bases aligning to TRBD1. With 6 bases clipped from V and 3 bases from J, the junction kept 7 bases outside the gene matches. Germline V gene data show CDR1 as SQVTM and CDR2 as ANQGSEA. The CDR3 extends over 14 amino acids. CDR3 sequence: CSVDRRGHTGELFF. CDR3 DNA sequence: TGCAGCGTCGACCGAAGGGGGCACACCGGGGAGCTGTTTTTT.

This rearrangement joins TRBV18 to TRBJ2-3; D unclear. V was cut by 3 bases and J by 3 bases, with 7 bases left in between. The V gene's germline CDR1 is KGHSH and CDR2 LQKENI. CDR3 size: 13 residues. The CDR3: CASSPRTTDTQYF. The CDR3 DNA is TGTGCCAGCTCACCGCGAACGACAGATACGCAGTATTTT.

The chain combines TRBV29-1 with TRBJ2-5; D gene ambiguous. Germline CDR1 and CDR2: SQVTM and ANQGSEA. The length of the CDR3 is 11 residues. Trimming removed 5 bases from V and 0 bases from J, with 4 bases in between. The CDR3: CSVRYQETQYF. The CDR3, as DNA: TGCAGCGTTCGGTACCAAGAGACCCAGTACTTC.

The gene calls are TRBV5-1 and TRBJ2-3; D not resolved. Trimming removed 4 bases at V and 0 bases at J, with 9 bases between. Germline assignment: CDR1 SGHRS and CDR2 YFSETQ. This CDR3 comprises 14 residues. The CDR3 nucleotides are TGCGCCAGCAGCACCGACTCTAGCACAGATACGCAGTATTTT. Its translation: CASSTDSSTDTQYF.

The V and J genes are TRBV6-6 and TRBJ1-2; 8 bases agree with TRBD1. Germline-derived CDR1 and CDR2 are MNHNY and SVGAGI (reference sequence). The V segment lost 8 bases and the J segment 5 bases; nucleotides outside the gene matches: 10. CDR3 length equals 14 residues. CDR3 amino acids: CASRRDRLWYGYTF. DNA of the CDR3: TGTGCCAGCCGGCGGGACAGGCTTTGGTATGGCTACACCTTC.

The chain carries TRBV7-8 and TRBJ2-7, with D uncertain. Trimming removed 0 bases from V and 5 bases from J, with 8 bases in between. The CDR3 is made up of 13 amino acids. The V gene's germline CDR1 is SGHVS and CDR2 FQNEAQ. The CDR3 is CASSLAKVDEQYF. CDR3 in DNA: TGTGCCAGCAGCTTAGCGAAAGTGGACGAGCAGTACTTC. The full variable domain, with the rest looked up from reference TRBV7-8 and TRBJ2-7, is GAGVSQSPRYKVAKRGQDVALRCDPISGHVSLFWYQQALGQGPEFLTYFQNEAQLDKSGLPSDRFFAERPEGSVSTLKIQRTQQEDSAVYLCASSLAKVDEQYFGPGTRLTVT.

This chain connects TRBV5-1 to TRBJ2-7, with a weak D call TRBD2 (5 bases). This CDR3 has 11 amino acids. Germline CDR1 and CDR2: SGHRS and YFSETQ. Trimming stripped 2 bases from V and 5 bases from J, with 5 bases between. This chain's CDR3 is CASSFGDEQYF. The CDR3 DNA is TGCGCCAGCAGCTTCGGGGACGAGCAGTACTTC.

The chain uses TRBV7-9 and TRBJ2-1; D call uncertain. There are 15 residues in the CDR3. Deletions cut 2 bases from V and 8 bases from J, with 16 bases between. Germline values: CDR1 SEHNR, CDR2 FQNEAQ (reference sequence). Here the CDR3 DNA reads TGTGCCAGCAGCTTATCGGAGACTGATCGGGATGAGCAGTTCTTC. Translation gives CASSLSETDRDEQFF.

The chain recombines TRBV30 with TRBJ2-7; 9 nucleotides align to TRBD1. CDR1 is GTSNPN and CDR2 is SVGIG in the germline V gene (reference sequence). CDR3 length equals 14 residues. After removal of 7 bases from V and 1 base from J, the junction contained 8 bases not matched to a gene. The DNA of the CDR3 is TGTGCCTCACACCGACAGGGGGGATCCTACGAGCAGTACTTC. This codes for CASHRQGGSYEQYF.

V gene TRBV7-6 combines with J gene TRBJ2-7; 9 nucleotides line up with TRBD1. The CDR3 spans 15 residues. Germline assignment: CDR1 SGHVS and CDR2 FNYEAQ. Unmatched junction bases numbered 5, after V lost 0 bases and J lost 5 bases. The CDR3, as DNA: TGTGCCAGCAGCTTAGCCGGGACAGGGAACGACGAGCAGTACTTC. Protein product: CASSLAGTGNDEQYF. The full variable domain, completed using reference TRBV7-6 and TRBJ2-7, is GAGVSQSPRYKVTKRGQDVALRCDPISGHVSLYWYRQALGQGPEFLTYFNYEAQQDKSGLPNDRFSAERPEGSISTLTIQRTEQRDSAMYRCASSLAGTGNDEQYFGPGTRLTVT.

This clone showed up just once. The V gene is TRBV27, the J gene TRBJ1-5; tentative D call: TRBD1 (5 bases). Germline values: CDR1 MNHEY, CDR2 SMNVEV (reference sequence). Trimming pared 6 bases from V and 6 bases from J, leaving 24 bases between. The CDR3 consists of 17 residues. DNA of the CDR3: TGTGCCAGCAGGTCCCAGAGAGGGAGGGACCGGAGTCAGCCCCAGCATTTT. Residues: CASRSQRGRDRSQPQHF.

This clone was counted at least ten times. The J gene is TRBJ2-7, the V gene TRBV7-2, with 8 bases that match TRBD2. The ends lost 5 bases at V and 3 bases at J; junction bases unmatched: 9. The CDR3 has 15 amino acids. Germline V lookup: CDR1 SGHTA, CDR2 FQGNSA. The CDR3 protein is CASSPREGIVYEQYF. The CDR3 DNA is TGTGCCAGCAGCCCCCGGGAGGGGATAGTCTACGAGCAGTACTTC.